This TCR beta chain stems from a study of T cell repertoires in cytomegalovirus infection. Using its own MiXCR run on the reads, TCRdb lists one record per CDR3 protein. The sample holds 40,000 to 60,000 distinct CDR3 sequences, about a fifth seen once. This clonotype was counted between two and nine times. What it binds is not known. Sequencing was performed on CD8+ T cells from cultured PBMCs, taken from culture after CMV antigen stimulation. The TCR sequence derives from a human donor in good health (CMV status not recorded). Some clones in this sample may be carry-over from other donors' samples.

DNA for the CDR3: TGTGCCAGCACCGTGACAGGGGTAGGAGGTACGTCCTACAATGAGCAGTTCTTC. As protein: CASTVTGVGGTSYNEQFF. The V and J genes are TRBV28 and TRBJ2-1; 8 bases align to TRBD1. Germline loops: CDR1 MDHEN, CDR2 SYDVKM. The CDR3 runs 18 residues. V shed 7 bases and J 1 base; nucleotides not matched to a gene: 15. Looking up the rest from reference TRBV28 and TRBJ2-1 gives the full variable domain: DVKVTQSSRYLVKRTGEKVFLECVQDMDHENMFWYRQDPGLGLRLIYFSYDVKMKEKGDIPEGYSVSREKKERFSLILESASTNQTSMYLCASTVTGVGGTSYNEQFFGPGTRLTVL.